A selection of T cell receptor beta chains follows, all from one sample in a study of cytomegalovirus exposure and HLA in healthy donors. Clones were sequenced by immunoSEQ multiplex PCR, and TCRdb holds only the in-frame ones, with some missing. The repertoire holds about 240,000 clones, with 81% as singletons. Sequencing was carried out using PBMCs. Receptor source: a woman aged 55-75 years in good health and CMV-seropositive. The CDR3 runs from the conserved cysteine through the conserved F or W. D genes are given only for firm matches. Clone size is given for some rows only: seen once, a few or many times, or a class if the clone is expanded.

d_call	j_call	clone_size	v_call	cdr3_nt	cdr3_aa
NA	TRBJ1-5	NA	TRBV12-2	TGTGCAAGTCGCCCAAAGGCCCCCTCCAGGGGTTTGGGCAATCAGCCCCAGCATTTT	CASRPKAPSRGLGNQPQHF
NA	TRBJ1-5	once	TRBV19	TGTGCCAGTAAAGAGGGGGTAGGAAGCAATCAGCCCCAGCATTTT	CASKEGVGSNQPQHF
NA	TRBJ2-1	NA	TRBV4-1	TGCGCCAGCAGCCAAGAACCCACCGCGGTCAGATACAATGAGCAGTTCTTC	CASSQEPTAVRYNEQFF
TRBD2	TRBJ2-7	once	TRBV5-1	TGCGCCAGCAGCTTGGAAGCGGGAGTCTCCTACGAGCAGTACTTC	CASSLEAGVSYEQYF
NA	TRBJ1-2	NA	TRBV5-1	TGCGCCAGCAGCTTTTCTAGTCACAACTATGGCTACACCTTC	CASSFSSHNYGYTF
TRBD1	TRBJ1-1	NA	TRBV29-1	TGCAGCGCCGGACAGGGAAAGACTGAAGCTTTCTTT	CSAGQGKTEAFF
NA	TRBJ1-5	NA	TRBV19	TGTGCCAGTACCCCAGACAGGAGCAATCAGCCCCAGCATTTT	CASTPDRSNQPQHF
NA	TRBJ2-6	once	TRBV6-1	TGTGCCAGCAGGGAAAGGACAAAGAGCTCTGGGGCCAACGTCCTGACTTTC	CASRERTKSSGANVLTF
NA	TRBJ2-5	once	TRBV11-2	TGTGCCAGCAGCCCAGGGGGGTCTATCCACGAGACCCAGTACTTC	CASSPGGSIHETQYF
NA	TRBJ2-5	NA	TRBV5-1	TGCGCCAGCAGCTGGCGGGACGACCAAGAGACCCAGTACTTC	CASSWRDDQETQYF
NA	TRBJ2-2	NA	TRBV19	TGTGCCAGTTCCCGGGTCACATCGAACACCGGGGAGCTGTTTTTT	CASSRVTSNTGELFF
NA	TRBJ2-7	NA	TRBV11-3	TGTGCCAGCAGCCCCAGGGGTTCAACCTACGAGCAGTACTTC	CASSPRGSTYEQYF
NA	TRBJ2-2	NA	TRBV19	TGTGCCAGTAGTATCCGCGGACTGAACACCGGGGAGCTGTTTTTT	CASSIRGLNTGELFF
TRBD2	TRBJ2-1	few	TRBV7-2	TGTGCCAGCAGCCGTCTAGCGGGCGGGTACAATGAGCAGTTCTTC	CASSRLAGGYNEQFF
NA	TRBJ2-7	NA	TRBV10-3	TGTGCCATCAGTGATTTCGATCCTTGGGGGCCCCCGACCTACGAGCAGTACTTC	CAISDFDPWGPPTYEQYF
TRBD2	TRBJ2-3	NA	TRBV7-9	TGTGCCAGCAGCTTAGGCGTCGGACTAGCGGGAGGCACAGATACGCAGTATTTT	CASSLGVGLAGGTDTQYF
TRBD1	TRBJ2-7	NA	TRBV5-1	TGCGCCAGCAGCCTCGGGACAGTAGGGTACGAGCAGTACTTC	CASSLGTVGYEQYF
TRBD2	TRBJ2-1	NA	TRBV7-9	TGTGCCAGCAGCCCGACTAGCGGGAGTTTTAGCTCCTACAATGAGCAGTTCTTC	CASSPTSGSFSSYNEQFF
NA	TRBJ1-5	NA	TRBV30	TGTGCCTGGAGTGGGGCAGGGCATAATCAGCCCCAGCATTTT	CAWSGAGHNQPQHF
TRBD1	TRBJ2-7	NA	TRBV5-1	TGCGCCAGCAGCTTGCCCCCAGGGGGCGCGATTGGAGAGCAGTACTTC	CASSLPPGGAIGEQYF
TRBD1	TRBJ1-4	few	TRBV27	TGTGCCAGCAGTCCCGGGGACAGGGAGGAAGGAAAACTGTTTTTT	CASSPGDREEGKLFF
NA	TRBJ1-5	NA	TRBV7-2	TGTGCCAGCAGCCGAGAACGTCAGCCCCAGCATTTT	CASSRERQPQHF
NA	TRBJ2-1	NA	TRBV11-1	TGTGCCAGCAGCTTAGGGACTATCAGTAACAATGAGCAGTTCTTC	CASSLGTISNNEQFF
TRBD1	TRBJ2-2	NA	TRBV14	TGTGCCAGCAGCCGACGACAGGGTCAGTCCGGGGAGCTGTTTTTT	CASSRRQGQSGELFF
NA	TRBJ1-6	NA	TRBV10-2	TGCGCCAGCAGTGAGTCCTCGCGGACAAATTCACCCCTCCACTTT	CASSESSRTNSPLHF
NA	TRBJ2-7	NA	TRBV11-1	TGTGCCAGCAGCTTTAACGGTTGGGGGGATTTTTCCGAGCAGTACTTC	CASSFNGWGDFSEQYF
TRBD2	TRBJ2-3	NA	TRBV5-1	TGCGCCAGCAGCCCGACCGTGACTAGCGGAGTAGATACGCAGTATTTT	CASSPTVTSGVDTQYF
TRBD2	TRBJ2-1	NA	TRBV18	TGTGCCAGCTCACCAAAACTAGCGGGAGGGCTTACCTACAATGAGCAGTTCTTC	CASSPKLAGGLTYNEQFF
TRBD2	TRBJ2-7	few	TRBV7-7	TGTGCTAGCAGTCCCCAACCGGGACTAGTCTACGAGCAGTACTTC	CASSPQPGLVYEQYF
TRBD2	TRBJ2-1	NA	TRBV6-4	TGTGCCAGCAGTGTTTCCCCCCTAGCGGGAGAGTTGAATGAGCAGTTCTTC	CASSVSPLAGELNEQFF
NA	TRBJ1-1	NA	TRBV4-2	TGTGCCAGCAGCCCTAGGGACACCCAGGGAACGACTGAAGCTTTCTTT	CASSPRDTQGTTEAFF
TRBD1	TRBJ1-1	few	TRBV7-9	TGTGCCAGCAGCTTGGACAGGTATCACACTGAAGCTTTCTTT	CASSLDRYHTEAFF
NA	TRBJ2-1	NA	TRBV5-6	TGTGCCAGCAGCACCGACACTAGCTCCTACAATGAGCAGTTCTTC	CASSTDTSSYNEQFF
NA	TRBJ2-7	NA	TRBV5-1	TGCGCCAGCAGCCCCACAGGGCCCTACGAGCAGTACTTC	CASSPTGPYEQYF
TRBD2	TRBJ2-1	NA	TRBV18	TGTGCCAGCTCACCACCGGTTAGCGGGAGTTATGAGCAGTTCTTC	CASSPPVSGSYEQFF
TRBD2	TRBJ2-1	NA	TRBV4-2	TGTGCCAGCAGCCAAGAGTCGGGGACTAGCGGGAGTATAGCTCACTACAATGAGCAGTTCTTC	CASSQESGTSGSIAHYNEQFF
NA	TRBJ2-5	NA	TRBV7-2	TGTGCCAGCAGCTCTTGGGCGTCAGAGACCCAGTACTTC	CASSSWASETQYF
TRBD2	TRBJ2-5	NA	TRBV9	TGTGCCAGCAGCGTACTGACTAGCGGGAAACGAGAGACCCAGTACTTC	CASSVLTSGKRETQYF
TRBD2	TRBJ2-3	NA	TRBV30	TGTGCCTGGGCGGGGGGTGATACGCAGTATTTT	CAWAGGDTQYF
NA	TRBJ1-5	NA	TRBV19	TGTGCCAGTAGTTCAGACAGGAGTAGCAATCAGCCCCAGCATTTT	CASSSDRSSNQPQHF
TRBD1	TRBJ1-5	NA	TRBV7-2	TGTGCCAGCAGCCCCGGGACAGTTAGCAATCAGCCCCAGCATTTT	CASSPGTVSNQPQHF
NA	TRBJ2-7	NA	TRBV27	TGTGCCAGCAGTGGGCTAGCTGGATACGAGCAGTACTTC	CASSGLAGYEQYF
NA	TRBJ2-1	NA	TRBV5-1	TGCGCCAGCAGCTTGCTCCTGTCGAGCTCCTACAATGAGCAGTTCTTC	CASSLLLSSSYNEQFF
TRBD1	TRBJ1-1	NA	TRBV6-1	TGTGCCAGCAGATGGGACAGGAACACTGAAGCTTTCTTT	CASRWDRNTEAFF
NA	TRBJ1-5	NA	TRBV6-1	TGTGCCAGCAGCTCACAGTGGAATCAGCCCCAGCATTTT	CASSSQWNQPQHF
NA	TRBJ2-3	NA	TRBV5-1	TGCGCCAGCAGCCTCGTCGGGAGCGATACGCAGTATTTT	CASSLVGSDTQYF
NA	TRBJ2-3	NA	TRBV6-1	TGTGCCAGCATGTCCGGGAGCACAGATACGCAGTATTTT	CASMSGSTDTQYF
TRBD1	TRBJ2-6	NA	TRBV12-5	TGTGCTAGTGGTTTTGGACAGGGGGCAGGTGGGGCCAACGTCCTGACTTTC	CASGFGQGAGGANVLTF
TRBD1	TRBJ2-4	once	TRBV13	TGTGCCAGCAGCCCAACAGGGGGCCTGACCAAAAACATTCAGTACTTC	CASSPTGGLTKNIQYF
NA	TRBJ1-1	NA	TRBV4-1	TGCGCCAGCAGCCAAGAGACAGGCCCTGAAGCTTTCTTT	CASSQETGPEAFF
TRBD2	TRBJ2-3	NA	TRBV4-1	TGCGCCAGCAGCCAAGGACCTTCTAGCGGGAGGGCCGGAAAAGATACGCAGTATTTT	CASSQGPSSGRAGKDTQYF
TRBD1	TRBJ2-5	NA	TRBV5-1	TGCGCCAGCAGCTTCGGGACAGTCCAAGAGACCCAGTACTTC	CASSFGTVQETQYF